This T cell receptor (beta chain) comes out of a study of vaccination and CD4 T cells after COVID-19. Study-wide background: Stimulation of cells relied on overlapping spike peptides derived from SARS-CoV-2, HCoV-NL63, HCoV-OC43 and HCoV-229E. Overall study findings and caveats: Reactive clone data from convalescent patients indicated a median of about 88% appearing only post-vaccination.

Treatment specified: roughly 10-day PBMC culture with coronavirus spike peptide pools or control peptides (ViraFEST assay). ViraFEST used peptide pools to expand antigen-specific T cells before TCR sequencing. Positive PCR dates ranged from March to December 2020; these dates predated US Alpha, Beta and Delta variants. A remark on this clonotype: Its specificity is not known.

Cultured CD4+ T cell DNA underwent sequencing with the Oncomine TCR Beta short-read assay. TCRdb used MiXCR to reprocess the PCR reads, holding one entry per CDR3 protein. Seen here are 14,000 or so distinct CDR3 sequences, roughly 29% observed once, and the top ten hold less than 25%. Germline V lookup: CDR1 MNHEY, CDR2 SMNVEV (reference sequence). Trimming cost V 8 bases and J 7 bases; bases outside gene matches: 8. The CDR3 is 12 residues long. This TCR was recovered from a human donor with COVID-19. The material sequenced was cultured CD4+ T cells from blood. This chain connects TRBV27 to TRBJ2-7; 7 nucleotides agree with TRBD2. CDR3 region: CASRILGGEQYF. CDR3 nucleotide sequence: TGTGCCAGCCGGATATTGGGAGGGGAGCAGTACTTC.